These 16 T cell receptor beta chains share one sample of origin, sequenced in a study of cytomegalovirus exposure and HLA in healthy donors. Use of 60 Vbeta and 13 Jbeta primers characterized the PCR. Assay used: immunoSEQ multiplex PCR; TCRdb lists only in-frame clones, some missing. Among more than 85,000 clones, about 75% were seen once, and the ten largest hold approximately 14%. Sequencing was done on a sample of PBMCs. The source is a male donor in good health and CMV-seropositive.

V usage is TRBV5-4 and J usage is TRBJ2-7, with 7 bases matching TRBD1. The CDR3 has 14 amino acids. Unmatched junction bases numbered 6, after V lost 1 base and J lost 5 bases. Per germline, CDR1 SGHNT and CDR2 YYREEE (reference sequence). The CDR3 coding sequence is TGTGCCAGCAGCTTGAGACAGGGTTGGGACGAGCAGTACTTC. It translates to CASSLRQGWDEQYF.

This clone was found once. The rearrangement joins TRBV11-3 to TRBJ2-7, with D perhaps TRBD1 (6 bases). The CDR3 sequence is 12 residues long. V lost 5 bases and J 3 bases, leaving 8 bases between the germline ends. Germline V lookup: CDR1 SGHNT, CDR2 YENEEA. The CDR3 region is CASSQQGYEQYF. CDR3 DNA: TGTGCCAGCAGCCAACAGGGCTACGAGCAGTACTTC.

The J gene is TRBJ2-1, the V gene TRBV4-3; D is possibly TRBD2 (5 bases). Trimming removed 0 bases from V and 3 bases from J, with 12 bases in between. This CDR3 has 16 residues. Germline-derived CDR1 and CDR2 are LGHNA and YSLEER. DNA of the CDR3: TGCGCCAGCAGCCAAGATCTCGGACTCAACTACAATGAGCAGTTCTTC. Its protein product is CASSQDLGLNYNEQFF.

CDR3 bases: TGTGCCAGCTCACTTGGGTCTAAGGGGCAAGAGCAGTACTTC. Its translation is CASSLGSKGQEQYF. The rearrangement joins TRBV18 to TRBJ2-7, with a possible D match to TRBD1 (5 bases). CDR3 size: 14 residues. Germline V gives CDR1 KGHSH, CDR2 LQKENI. The V gene lost 4 bases and the J gene lost 7 bases, with 17 bases spanning the gap.

The V and J genes are TRBV19 and TRBJ1-2, with D possibly matching TRBD1 (6 bases). The V gene's germline CDR1 is LNHDA and CDR2 SQIVND (reference sequence). The length of the CDR3 is 13 residues. With 1 base removed from V and 6 bases from J, the gap between germline ends came to 9 bases. CDR3 DNA sequence: TGTGCCAGTAGTATAGGACAGGCCGATGGCTACACCTTC. Translation: CASSIGQADGYTF.

The table lists this clone with a few counts. This chain joins TRBV6-1 and TRBJ1-4; 10 nucleotides agree with TRBD1. Germline assignment: CDR1 MNHNS and CDR2 SASEGT. V dropped 2 bases and J dropped 11; count of bases not matched to a gene: 8. This CDR3 region has 15 residues. In DNA form, the CDR3 reads TGTGCCAGCAGTGAACAGACAGGGGGCGGGGGGAAACTGTTTTTT. Its protein is CASSEQTGGGGKLFF.

The rearrangement uses TRBV19 and TRBJ2-2, with D perhaps TRBD1 (5 bases). The V end was cut by 3 bases, the J end by 6 bases, with 23 bases between. Germline V CDR1 and CDR2: LNHDA, SQIVND (reference sequence). CDR3 length: 18 residues. This CDR3 reads CASSIRIRQSLTAGELFF. The DNA for the CDR3 is TGTGCCAGTAGTATCCGTATACGACAGAGTCTCACGGCCGGGGAGCTGTTTTTT.

The V call is TRBV25-1, the J call TRBJ1-6; D is ambiguous. Germline V gene lookup returns CDR1 MGHDK and CDR2 SYGVNS. V was clipped by 4 bases and J by 2 bases, with 6 bases between them. The CDR3 covers 14 residues. The CDR3 nucleotides are TGTGCCAGCAGTGTAGGAGCCTATAATTCACCCCTCCACTTT. Encoded protein: CASSVGAYNSPLHF. The full variable domain, its missing parts supplied by reference TRBV25-1 and TRBJ1-6, is EADIYQTPRYLVIGTGKKITLECSQTMGHDKMYWYQQDPGMELHLIHYSYGVNSTEKGDLSSESTVSRIRTEHFPLTLESARPSHTSQYLCASSVGAYNSPLHFGNGTRLTVT.

This chain links TRBV6-1 with TRBJ2-7; D gene uncertain. Per the germline V gene, CDR1 is MNHNS and CDR2 is SASEGT. V was trimmed by 5 bases and J by 7 bases, leaving 12 bases between them. The CDR3 contains 12 residues. CDR3 residues: CASSSDTEEQYF. The DNA of the CDR3 is TGTGCCAGCAGTTCTGATACAGAGGAGCAGTACTTC.

This chain connects TRBV14 to TRBJ1-2; 10 bases are a match to TRBD1. V was pared by 1 base and J by 4 bases, with 3 bases of the junction left unmatched. Germline V gene sequence: CDR1 SGHDN, CDR2 FVKESK. The CDR3 has 15 amino acids. Here the CDR3 DNA reads TGTGCCAGCAGCCAAGCCGGGACAGGGGTCTATGGCTACACCTTC. This encodes CASSQAGTGVYGYTF.

The V gene is TRBV5-1, the J gene TRBJ1-2; 8 bases line up with TRBD1. Trimming at V came to 0 bases and at J to 3 bases, leaving 7 bases not matched to a gene. From germline, CDR1 is SGHRS and CDR2 YFSETQ. The CDR3 covers 16 residues. CDR3 DNA: TGCGCCAGCAGCTTGGGTGGGGCAGGGGGCGACTATGGCTACACCTTC. It translates to CASSLGGAGGDYGYTF.

The chain links TRBV27 to TRBJ2-2; 8 bases match TRBD1. The length of the CDR3 is 19 residues. Per the germline V gene, CDR1 is MNHEY and CDR2 is SMNVEV (reference sequence). V trimming: 3 bases; J trimming: 7 bases; junction bases outside the gene matches: 19. CDR3 DNA sequence: TGTGCCAGCAGTTTCAGAAGGGGTCCGGGACAGGTTGCTTTCGGGGAGCTGTTTTTT. This codes for CASSFRRGPGQVAFGELFF.

The rearrangement joins TRBV7-8 to TRBJ1-2; D gene unclear. CDR3 size: 14 residues. Trimming stripped 0 bases from V and 8 bases from J, with 13 bases between. Germline assignment: CDR1 SGHVS and CDR2 FQNEAQ. The DNA of the CDR3 is TGTGCCAGCAGCTTAGCGCCGAGGGTAGAGGGCTACACCTTC. This codes for CASSLAPRVEGYTF.

The rearrangement links TRBV27 to TRBJ2-3; D is undetermined. Per the germline V gene, CDR1 is MNHEY and CDR2 is SMNVEV (reference sequence). Trimming took 5 bases from V and 1 from J, leaving 7 bases between them. The CDR3 runs to 13 residues. The CDR3 here is CASSPLGTDTQYF. In DNA form, the CDR3 reads TGTGCCAGCAGTCCTCTAGGCACAGATACGCAGTATTTT.

The V and J genes are TRBV7-2 and TRBJ1-2; D possibly corresponds to TRBD1 (5 bases). V was clipped by 5 bases and J by 4 bases, with 11 bases between them. CDR1 SGHTA and CDR2 FQGNSA come from the germline V gene. There are 13 residues in the CDR3. This CDR3 reads CASSIQVFYGYTF. Here the CDR3 DNA reads TGTGCCAGCAGCATACAGGTCTTCTATGGCTACACCTTC.

This clone was detected once. The V call is TRBV18, the J call TRBJ2-5, with TRBD2 identical over 8 bases. Germline CDR1 KGHSH, CDR2 LQKENI. The CDR3 is 15 residues long. The J segment lost 1 base and the V segment lost 3 bases, leaving 4 bases of the junction unmatched. This CDR3 is CASSPLRGVQETQYF. The CDR3 coding sequence is TGTGCCAGCTCACCTTTGCGGGGGGTCCAAGAGACCCAGTACTTC.